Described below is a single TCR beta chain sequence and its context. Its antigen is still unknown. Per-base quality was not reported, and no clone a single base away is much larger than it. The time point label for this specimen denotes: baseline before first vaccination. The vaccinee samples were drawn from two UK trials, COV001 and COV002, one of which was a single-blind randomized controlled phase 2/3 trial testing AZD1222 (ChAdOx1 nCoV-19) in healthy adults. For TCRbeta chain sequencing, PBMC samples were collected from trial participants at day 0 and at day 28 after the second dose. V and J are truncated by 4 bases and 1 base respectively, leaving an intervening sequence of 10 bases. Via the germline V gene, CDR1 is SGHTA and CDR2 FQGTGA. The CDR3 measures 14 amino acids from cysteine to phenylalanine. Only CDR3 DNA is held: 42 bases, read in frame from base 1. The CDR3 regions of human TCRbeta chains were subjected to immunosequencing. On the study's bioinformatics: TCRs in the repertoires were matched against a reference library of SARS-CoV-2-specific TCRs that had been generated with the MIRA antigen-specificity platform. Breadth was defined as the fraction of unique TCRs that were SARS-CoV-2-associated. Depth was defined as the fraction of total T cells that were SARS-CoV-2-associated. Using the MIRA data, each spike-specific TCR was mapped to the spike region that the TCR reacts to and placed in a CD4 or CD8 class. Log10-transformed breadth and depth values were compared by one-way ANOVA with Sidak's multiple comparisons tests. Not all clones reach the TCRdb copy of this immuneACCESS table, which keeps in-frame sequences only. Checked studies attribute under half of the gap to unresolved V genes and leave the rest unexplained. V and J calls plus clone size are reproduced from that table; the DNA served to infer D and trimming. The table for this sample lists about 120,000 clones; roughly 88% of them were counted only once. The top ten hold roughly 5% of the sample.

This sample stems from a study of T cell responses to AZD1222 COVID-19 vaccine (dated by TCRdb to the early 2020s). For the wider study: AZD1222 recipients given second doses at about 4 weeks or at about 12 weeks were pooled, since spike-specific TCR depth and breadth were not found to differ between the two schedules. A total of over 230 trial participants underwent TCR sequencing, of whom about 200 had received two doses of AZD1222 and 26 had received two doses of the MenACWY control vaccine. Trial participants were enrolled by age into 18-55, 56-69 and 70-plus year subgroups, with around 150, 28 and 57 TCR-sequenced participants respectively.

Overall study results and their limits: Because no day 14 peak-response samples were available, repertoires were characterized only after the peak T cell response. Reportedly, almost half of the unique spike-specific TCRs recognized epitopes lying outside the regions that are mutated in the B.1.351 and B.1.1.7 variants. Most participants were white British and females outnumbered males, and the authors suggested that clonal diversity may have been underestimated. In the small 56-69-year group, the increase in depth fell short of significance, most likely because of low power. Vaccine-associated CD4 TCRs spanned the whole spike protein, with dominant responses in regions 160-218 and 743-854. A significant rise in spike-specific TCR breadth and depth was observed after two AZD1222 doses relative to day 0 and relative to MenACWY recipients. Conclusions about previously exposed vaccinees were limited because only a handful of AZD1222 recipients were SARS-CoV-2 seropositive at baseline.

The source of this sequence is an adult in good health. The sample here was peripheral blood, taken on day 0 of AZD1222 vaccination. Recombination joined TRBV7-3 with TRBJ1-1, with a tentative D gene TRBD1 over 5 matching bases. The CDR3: CASSYGGENTEAFF. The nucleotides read TGTGCCAGCAGCTATGGGGGGGAGAACACTGAAGCTTTCTTT.